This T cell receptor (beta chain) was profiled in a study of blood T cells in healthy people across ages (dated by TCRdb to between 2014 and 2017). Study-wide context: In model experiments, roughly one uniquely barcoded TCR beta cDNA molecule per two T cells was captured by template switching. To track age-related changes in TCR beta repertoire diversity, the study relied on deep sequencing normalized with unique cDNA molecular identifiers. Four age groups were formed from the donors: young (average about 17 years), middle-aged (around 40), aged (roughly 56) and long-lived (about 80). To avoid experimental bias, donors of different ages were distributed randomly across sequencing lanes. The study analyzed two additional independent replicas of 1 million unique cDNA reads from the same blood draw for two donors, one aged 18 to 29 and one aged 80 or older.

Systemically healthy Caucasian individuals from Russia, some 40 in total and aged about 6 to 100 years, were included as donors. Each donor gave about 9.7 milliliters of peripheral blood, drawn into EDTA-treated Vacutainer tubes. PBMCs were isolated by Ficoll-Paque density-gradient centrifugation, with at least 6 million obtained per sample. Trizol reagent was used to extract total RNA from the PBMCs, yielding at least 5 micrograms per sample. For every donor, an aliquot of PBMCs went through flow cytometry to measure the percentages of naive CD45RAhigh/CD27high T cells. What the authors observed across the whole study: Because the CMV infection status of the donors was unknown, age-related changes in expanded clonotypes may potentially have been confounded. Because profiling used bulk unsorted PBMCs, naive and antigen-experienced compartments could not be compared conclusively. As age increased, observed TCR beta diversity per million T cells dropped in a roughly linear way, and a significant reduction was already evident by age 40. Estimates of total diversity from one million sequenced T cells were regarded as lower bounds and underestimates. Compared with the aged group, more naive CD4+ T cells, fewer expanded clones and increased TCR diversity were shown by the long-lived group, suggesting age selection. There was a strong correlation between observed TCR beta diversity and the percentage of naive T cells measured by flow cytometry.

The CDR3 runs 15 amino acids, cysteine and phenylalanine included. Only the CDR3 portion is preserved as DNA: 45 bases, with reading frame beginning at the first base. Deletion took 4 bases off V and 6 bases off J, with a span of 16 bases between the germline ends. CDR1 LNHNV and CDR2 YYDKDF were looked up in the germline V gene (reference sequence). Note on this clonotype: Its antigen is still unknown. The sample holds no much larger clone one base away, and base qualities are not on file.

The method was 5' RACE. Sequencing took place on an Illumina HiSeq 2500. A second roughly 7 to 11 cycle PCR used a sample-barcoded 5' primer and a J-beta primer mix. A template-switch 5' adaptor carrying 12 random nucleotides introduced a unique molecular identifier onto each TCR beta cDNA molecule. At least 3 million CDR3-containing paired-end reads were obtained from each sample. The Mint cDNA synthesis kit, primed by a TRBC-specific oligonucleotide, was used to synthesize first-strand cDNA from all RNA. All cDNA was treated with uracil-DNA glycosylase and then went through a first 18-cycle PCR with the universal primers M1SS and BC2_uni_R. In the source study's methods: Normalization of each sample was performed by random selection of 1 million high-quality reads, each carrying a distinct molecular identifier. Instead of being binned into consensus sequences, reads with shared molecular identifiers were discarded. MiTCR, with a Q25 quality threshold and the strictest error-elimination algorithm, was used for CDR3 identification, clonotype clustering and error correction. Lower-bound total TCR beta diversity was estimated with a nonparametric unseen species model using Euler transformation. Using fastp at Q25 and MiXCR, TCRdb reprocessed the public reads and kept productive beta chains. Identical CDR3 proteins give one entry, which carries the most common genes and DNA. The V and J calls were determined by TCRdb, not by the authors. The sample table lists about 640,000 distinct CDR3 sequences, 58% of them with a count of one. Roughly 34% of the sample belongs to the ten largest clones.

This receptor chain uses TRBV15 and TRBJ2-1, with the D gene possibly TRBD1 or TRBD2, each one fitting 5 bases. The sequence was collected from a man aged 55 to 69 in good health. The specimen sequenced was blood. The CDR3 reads CATSKVRGRGNEQFF. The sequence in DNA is TGTGCCACCAGCAAAGTGAGGGGACGCGGCAATGAGCAGTTCTTC.